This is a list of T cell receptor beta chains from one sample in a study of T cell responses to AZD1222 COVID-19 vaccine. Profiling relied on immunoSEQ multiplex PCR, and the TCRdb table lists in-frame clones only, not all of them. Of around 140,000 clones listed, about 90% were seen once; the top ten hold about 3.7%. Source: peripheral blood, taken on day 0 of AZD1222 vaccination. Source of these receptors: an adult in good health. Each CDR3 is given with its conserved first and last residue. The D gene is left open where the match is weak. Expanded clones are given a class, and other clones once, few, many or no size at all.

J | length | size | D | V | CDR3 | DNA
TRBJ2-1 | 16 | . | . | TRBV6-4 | CASSDGGNPGAYEQFF | TGTGCCAGCAGTGACGGGGGCAATCCTGGAGCGTACGAGCAGTTCTTC
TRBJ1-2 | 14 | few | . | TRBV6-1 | CASSEESGLGGYTF | TGTGCCAGCAGTGAAGAATCCGGATTGGGTGGCTACACCTTC
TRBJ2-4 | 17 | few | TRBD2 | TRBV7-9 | CASSLAGLAGRQNIQYF | TGTGCCAGCAGCTTAGCCGGACTAGCGGGAAGGCAAAACATTCAGTACTTC
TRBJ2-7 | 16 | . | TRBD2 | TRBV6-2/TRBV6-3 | CASSYPRLAGVSEQYF | TGTGCCAGCAGTTACCCCCGACTAGCGGGAGTCTCCGAGCAGTACTTC
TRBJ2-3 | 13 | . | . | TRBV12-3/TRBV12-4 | CASNLDGRGTQYF | TGTGCCAGCAACCTAGACGGCAGAGGTACGCAGTATTTT
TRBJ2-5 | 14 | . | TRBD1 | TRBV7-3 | CASSPQGASQTQYF | TGTGCCAGCAGTCCACAGGGGGCGAGCCAGACCCAGTACTTC
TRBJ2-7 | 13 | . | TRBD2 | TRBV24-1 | CATSTSGSREQYF | TGTGCCACCTCGACTAGCGGGAGCCGGGAGCAGTACTTC
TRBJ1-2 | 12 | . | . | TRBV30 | CAWSGISGGYTF | TGTGCCTGGAGCGGGATCTCAGGCGGCTACACCTTC
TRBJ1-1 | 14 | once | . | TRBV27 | CASSSPGKNTEAFF | TGTGCCAGCAGTTCCCCCGGGAAGAACACTGAAGCTTTCTTT
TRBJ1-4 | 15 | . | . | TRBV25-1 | CASSEAGGAMEKLFF | TGTGCCAGCAGTGAGGCTGGGGGCGCGATGGAAAAACTGTTTTTT
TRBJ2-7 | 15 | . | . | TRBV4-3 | CASSYGLEKEYEQYF | TGCGCCAGCAGCTACGGGCTGGAGAAGGAATACGAGCAGTACTTC
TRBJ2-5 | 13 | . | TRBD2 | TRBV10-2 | CASGLAGSETQYF | TGCGCCAGTGGACTAGCGGGGTCAGAGACCCAGTACTTC
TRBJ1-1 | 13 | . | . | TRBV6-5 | CATKTGLGDEAFF | TGTGCCACCAAGACAGGTCTCGGGGATGAAGCTTTCTTT
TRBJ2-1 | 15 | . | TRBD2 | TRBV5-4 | CASSATSGKHNEQFF | TGTGCCAGCAGCGCAACTAGCGGGAAACACAATGAGCAGTTCTTC
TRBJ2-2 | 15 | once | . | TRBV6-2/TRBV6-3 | CASSYRGQNTGELFF | TGTGCCAGCAGTTACCGGGGCCAGAACACCGGGGAGCTGTTTTTT
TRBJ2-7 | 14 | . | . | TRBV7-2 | CASSRPGGAYEQYF | TGTGCCAGCAGCCGCCCAGGTGGCGCCTACGAGCAGTACTTC
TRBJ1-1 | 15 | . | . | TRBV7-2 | CASSSRGTFRTEAFF | TGTGCCAGCAGCTCTAGGGGGACATTTCGCACTGAAGCTTTCTTT
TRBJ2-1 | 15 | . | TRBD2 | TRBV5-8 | CASSIAGASYNEQFF | TGTGCCAGCAGCATAGCGGGAGCTTCCTACAATGAGCAGTTCTTC
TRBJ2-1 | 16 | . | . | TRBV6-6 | CASSYPPRTREDEQFF | TGTGCCAGCAGTTACCCTCCTAGGACCAGAGAGGATGAGCAGTTCTTC
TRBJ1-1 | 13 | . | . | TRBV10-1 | CASSESGGREAFF | TGCGCCAGCAGTGAGTCGGGGGGGCGCGAAGCTTTCTTT
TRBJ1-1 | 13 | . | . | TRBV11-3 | CASSYMDYSEAFF | TGTGCCAGCAGCTATATGGATTATTCTGAAGCTTTCTTT
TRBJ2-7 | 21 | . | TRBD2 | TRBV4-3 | CARRRRPLPGLAGPLTYEQYF | TGCGCCCGCCGCCGACGACCTCTTCCGGGACTAGCGGGACCTCTTACCTACGAGCAGTACTTC
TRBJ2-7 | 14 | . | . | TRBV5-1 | CASSLEGQFYEQYF | TGCGCCAGCAGCTTGGAGGGCCAGTTCTACGAGCAGTACTTC
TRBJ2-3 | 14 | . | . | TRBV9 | CASSAGLAVDTQYF | TGTGCCAGCAGCGCGGGGCTGGCCGTAGATACGCAGTATTTT
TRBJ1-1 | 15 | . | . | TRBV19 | CASTKHEGLNTEAFF | TGTGCCAGTACGAAACACGAGGGCTTGAACACTGAAGCTTTCTTT
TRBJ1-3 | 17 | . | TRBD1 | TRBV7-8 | CASSSGGQGISGNTIYF | TGTGCCAGCAGCTCTGGGGGACAGGGGATTTCTGGAAACACCATATATTTT
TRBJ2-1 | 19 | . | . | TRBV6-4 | CASSDSPRPRGRSYNEQFF | TGTGCCAGCAGTGACTCTCCCCGTCCGCGGGGAAGGTCCTACAATGAGCAGTTCTTC
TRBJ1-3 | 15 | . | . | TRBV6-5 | CASTTVGISGNTIYF | TGTGCCAGCACCACAGTGGGAATCTCTGGAAACACCATATATTTT
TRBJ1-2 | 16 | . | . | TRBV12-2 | CASRLANPLGARGYTF | TGTGCAAGTCGCTTAGCGAACCCCCTGGGGGCTAGGGGCTACACCTTC
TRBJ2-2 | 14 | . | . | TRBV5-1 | CASSLDGGSGELFF | TGCGCCAGCAGCTTGGATGGCGGGTCCGGGGAGCTGTTTTTT